Presented here are 21 T cell receptor beta chains from one specimen sequenced in a study of blood T cell repertoires in COVID-19 (dated by TCRdb to the early 2020s). Libraries came from the immunoSEQ multiplex PCR assay. As stored in TCRdb, this immuneACCESS dataset retains in-frame rearrangements with V and J assigned. A fraction of the clones does not appear; measured against another copy, unresolved V genes explain less than half of the discrepancy, and the remainder lacks a known reason. The sample profile shows roughly 260,000 clones; more than 70% of them were found once. Approximately 2.2% of the sample is in the top ten clones. The source material was peripheral blood. These receptors originate from a woman aged 40 to 50 who had recovered from COVID-19.

The chain carries TRBV7-9 and TRBJ2-1; D is possibly TRBD1 (6 bases). Per germline, CDR1 SEHNR and CDR2 FQNEAQ (reference sequence). The CDR3 length is 17 residues. V lost 0 bases, J lost 0 bases, and 12 bases lay in between. CDR3 amino acids: CASSLAAGASSYNEQFF. CDR3 coding DNA: TGTGCCAGCAGCTTAGCAGCAGGGGCGAGCTCCTACAATGAGCAGTTCTTC.

The chain links TRBV7-9 to TRBJ2-5; 9 bases align to TRBD1. Germline assignment: CDR1 SEHNR and CDR2 FQNEAQ (reference sequence). The CDR3 spans 14 residues. The ends lost 4 bases at V and 5 bases at J; junction bases unmatched: 5. The CDR3 bases are TGTGCCAGCAGCTACAGGGGGCAAGGGGAGACCCAGTACTTC. Translated: CASSYRGQGETQYF.

The V gene is TRBV5-6, the J gene TRBJ2-3; the match to TRBD2 covers 11 bases. V shed 0 bases, J shed 3 bases, and the junction held 3 bases outside the gene matches. Germline loops: CDR1 SGHDT, CDR2 YYEEEE. This CDR3 spans 16 amino acids. CDR3 nucleotides: TGTGCCAGCAGCTTGGGACTAGCGGGAAGGACAGATACGCAGTATTTT. Its protein product is CASSLGLAGRTDTQYF.

The chain couples TRBV4-2 to TRBJ2-5; D may be TRBD1 (5 bases). V was clipped by 1 base and J by 5 bases, with 14 bases between them. This CDR3 is 15 amino acids long. The germline CDR1 and CDR2 sequences are LGHNA and YNFKEQ. CDR3 sequence (DNA): TGTGCCAGCAGCCAAGTGACAGACCCTGGGGAGACCCAGTACTTC. Its protein product is CASSQVTDPGETQYF.

The chain joins TRBV5-1 to TRBJ2-1, with D possibly matching TRBD1 (5 bases). CDR3 length equals 16 residues. Germline V gives CDR1 SGHRS, CDR2 YFSETQ. V was cut by 4 bases and J by 3 bases, with 17 bases left in between. The chain's CDR3 is CASSSLNGAIYNEQFF. The CDR3 DNA reads as TGCGCCAGCAGCAGCCTGAATGGGGCCATCTACAATGAGCAGTTCTTC. The whole variable domain, remainder taken from reference TRBV5-1 and TRBJ2-1, is KAGVTQTPRYLIKTRGQQVTLSCSPISGHRSVSWYQQTPGQGLQFLFEYFSETQRNKGNFPGRFSGRQFSNSRSEMNVSTLELGDSALYLCASSSLNGAIYNEQFFGPGTRLTVL.

This clone was observed a few times. V gene TRBV19 combines with J gene TRBJ2-2, with D possibly matching TRBD2 (6 bases). V lost 6 bases and J 7 bases, leaving 12 bases between the germline ends. The V gene's germline CDR1 is LNHDA and CDR2 SQIVND (reference sequence). The CDR3 extends over 13 amino acids. CDR3 sequence (DNA): TGTGCCAGTAGGGCACTAGCAGGCGGGGAGCTGTTTTTT. Residues: CASRALAGGELFF.

The CDR3 DNA is TGTGCCAGCAGCTTTGATGGACTAGCGGGAGGGCCGGGATACGAGCAGTACTTC. Encoded protein: CASSFDGLAGGPGYEQYF. The rearrangement joins TRBV7-9 to TRBJ2-7; TRBD2 matches at 15 bases. CDR1 is SEHNR and CDR2 is FQNEAQ in the germline V gene (reference sequence). The CDR3 is made up of 18 amino acids. The V and J ends lost 3 bases and 4 bases, in that order; junction bases with no gene match: 10.

The chain carries TRBV12-3 or TRBV12-4 and TRBJ2-1; perhaps TRBD1 as D (7 bases). Trimming pared 5 bases from V and 12 bases from J, leaving 17 bases between. This CDR3 comprises 13 residues. The CDR3: CASSQAEGAGQFF. CDR3 nucleotides: TGTGCCAGCAGTCAGGCGGAGGGGGCTGGGCAGTTCTTC.

The CDR3 DNA reads TGTGCCAGCAGTTACTATTCTGGGTGGGGACTAGACGCCTACGAGCAGTACTTC. Its translation: CASSYYSGWGLDAYEQYF. The gene calls are TRBV6-2 or TRBV6-3 and TRBJ2-7, with 8 bases that match TRBD2. CDR3 length: 18 residues. Per the germline V gene, CDR1 is MNHEY and CDR2 is SVGEGT. V was clipped by 1 base and J by 2 bases; unmatched bases: 13.

This clone was observed a handful of times. The rearrangement uses TRBV2 and TRBJ1-3, with no clear D. V was trimmed by 6 bases and J by 0 bases, leaving 15 bases between them. The CDR3 is made up of 16 amino acids. The germline V gene has CDR1 SNHLY and CDR2 FYNNEI. The chain's CDR3 is CASSFGVSVSGNTIYF. The CDR3, as DNA: TGTGCCAGCAGCTTCGGGGTATCAGTCTCTGGAAACACCATATATTTT. Using reference TRBV2 and TRBJ1-3 for the parts outside the CDR3, the full variable domain is EPEVTQTPSHQVTQMGQEVILRCVPISNHLYFYWYRQILGQKVEFLVSFYNNEISEKSEIFDDQFSVERPDGSNFTLKIRSTKLEDSAMYFCASSFGVSVSGNTIYFGEGSWLTVV.

This chain joins TRBV15 and TRBJ1-4; TRBD1 matches at 9 bases. V shed 0 bases and J 7 bases; nucleotides not matched to a gene: 3. The V gene's germline CDR1 is LNHNV and CDR2 YYDKDF (reference sequence). The CDR3 is made up of 15 amino acids. DNA for the CDR3: TGTGCCACCAGCAGAGATGGGACAGGGCGTGAAAAACTGTTTTTT. Its translation is CATSRDGTGREKLFF.

The V call is TRBV9, the J call TRBJ2-7, with a tentative D call TRBD1 (5 bases). Trimming shortened V by 4 bases and J by 2 bases, and 19 bases separated the two germline ends. CDR1 and CDR2 from the germline V gene are SGDLS and YYNGEE. The CDR3 consists of 16 residues. The CDR3 spells CASSPPDSVAPYEQYF. In nucleotides, the CDR3 is TGTGCCAGCAGCCCGCCTGACAGTGTTGCCCCCTACGAGCAGTACTTC.

The genes are TRBV11-2 and TRBJ2-2; 8 bases are a match to TRBD2. This CDR3 has 15 residues. Germline trimming cut 1 base from V and 6 bases from J; bases unmatched to any gene: 4. Germline CDR1 and CDR2: SGHAT and FQNNGV. The CDR3 DNA reads as TGTGCCAGCAGCTTAGGCGGGGGGAGGTCCGGGGAGCTGTTTTTT. This translates into CASSLGGGRSGELFF.

The genes are TRBV5-1 and TRBJ2-7, with 7 bases that match TRBD1. V shed 4 bases, J shed 2 bases, and the junction held 6 bases outside the gene matches. Per germline, CDR1 SGHRS and CDR2 YFSETQ. This CDR3 region has 14 residues. Written as DNA, the CDR3 is TGCGCCAGCAGCCCAGGGGACAGAGCCTACGAGCAGTACTTC. Encoded protein: CASSPGDRAYEQYF.

J is TRBJ1-2 and V is TRBV27; D perhaps matches TRBD1 (6 bases). The CDR3 spans 13 residues. V was trimmed by 3 bases and J by 8 bases, leaving 13 bases between them. Germline CDR1 MNHEY, CDR2 SMNVEV (reference sequence). CDR3 amino acids: CASSFQGLGGYTF. In DNA form, the CDR3 reads TGTGCCAGCAGTTTTCAGGGGCTCGGAGGCTACACCTTC.

The rearrangement uses TRBV27 and TRBJ2-7, with 10 bases fitting TRBD1. Germline lookup yields CDR1 MNHEY and CDR2 SMNVEV (reference sequence). V shed 7 bases, J shed 3 bases, and the junction held 3 bases outside the gene matches. CDR3 size: 13 residues. CDR3 protein: CASMGQGNYEQYF. The CDR3 nucleotides read TGTGCCAGCATGGGACAGGGGAACTACGAGCAGTACTTC.

J is TRBJ2-2 and V is TRBV18; 9 bases match TRBD2. The CDR3 spans 17 residues. The ends lost 6 bases at V and 0 bases at J; junction bases unmatched: 8. Looked up from germline, CDR1 is KGHSH and CDR2 is LQKENI. This chain's CDR3 is CASSPGTSSTNTGELFF. In nucleotides, the CDR3 is TGTGCCAGCTCGCCGGGGACTAGCTCCACGAACACCGGGGAGCTGTTTTTT.

CDR3 bases: TGTGCCAGCACCCGTTTGGGGGGTGGCACAGATACGCAGTATTTT. This translates into CASTRLGGGTDTQYF. The chain uses TRBV2 and TRBJ2-3; possibly TRBD2 for D (6 bases). Deletions cut 7 bases from V and 1 base from J, with 15 bases between. The CDR3 consists of 15 residues. CDR1 SNHLY and CDR2 FYNNEI come from the germline V gene.

The chain carries TRBV20-1 and TRBJ2-2; no clear D. Trimming cost V 4 bases and J 3 bases, with 12 bases left between them. This CDR3 region has 14 residues. The V gene's germline CDR1 is DFQATT and CDR2 SNEGSKA (reference sequence). The CDR3 DNA reads as TGCAGTGCTAATGAAGGAGACTACACCGGGGAGCTGTTTTTT. It yields the protein CSANEGDYTGELFF.

The V and J genes are TRBV27 and TRBJ1-6; TRBD1 aligns across 7 bases. This CDR3 spans 14 amino acids. Germline V CDR1 and CDR2: MNHEY, SMNVEV (reference sequence). The V and J ends lost 6 bases and 9 bases, in that order; junction bases with no gene match: 8. The CDR3 loop is CASRRQGLTSPLHF. DNA for the CDR3: TGTGCCAGCAGGCGACAGGGATTGACTTCACCCCTCCACTTT.

This chain links TRBV5-1 with TRBJ2-1, with 15 bases that match TRBD2. J gave up 7 bases and V 4 bases, and 6 bases lay outside the gene matches. Looked up from germline, CDR1 is SGHRS and CDR2 is YFSETQ. The CDR3 has 16 residues. The CDR3 loop is CASSPGTSGRWNEQFF. The CDR3 DNA is TGCGCCAGCAGCCCCGGGACTAGCGGGAGGTGGAATGAGCAGTTCTTC.